The 2 T cell receptor beta chains presented below share a single source sample, sequenced in a study of cytomegalovirus exposure and HLA in healthy donors. The PCR made use of 60 Vbeta and 13 Jbeta primers. Only in-frame clones appear in the TCRdb table, and some are missing; sequencing was by immunoSEQ multiplex PCR. The repertoire holds about 60,000 clones, with 70% as singletons. Material for sequencing was PBMCs. The receptors stem from a woman in her sixties in good health and CMV-seropositive.

V is TRBV19 and J is TRBJ2-7, with 11 positions matching TRBD2. From germline, CDR1 is LNHDA and CDR2 SQIVND (reference sequence). This CDR3 spans 18 amino acids. V lost 5 bases to trimming and J lost 2 bases; unmatched junction nucleotides: 14. The CDR3 bases are TGTGCCAGTAGTCCAAGCGCTCGACTAGCGGGGACCGCCTACGAGCAGTACTTC. Amino acids: CASSPSARLAGTAYEQYF.

The V gene is TRBV4-1, the J gene TRBJ2-2, with D unresolved. CDR1 and CDR2 from the germline V gene are MGHRA and YSYEKL. The CDR3 consists of 14 residues. V lost 4 bases and J 6 bases, leaving 12 bases between the germline ends. The CDR3 DNA is TGCGCCAGCAGCCCTTATACCGGGTCCGGGGAGCTGTTTTTT. It encodes CASSPYTGSGELFF.